This T cell receptor beta chain appears in the sequencing data of a study of blood T cell repertoires in COVID-19 (dated by TCRdb to the early 2020s). Concerning the study at large: Samples from collaborators originated in the United States, Italy and Spain and spanned both the acute and convalescent phases of COVID-19. Samples came from the ongoing ImmuneRACE study (first 160 participants) plus 1,254 subjects from 6 global collaborators. Where HLA class I and class II types were available, the types were taken from metadata supplied by the sample provider, not from assay-based typing. The repertoires were released in a freely available public database intended as a resource for research on the immune response to SARS-CoV-2. The material from the prospective study consisted of cDNA or gDNA derived from T cells, B-cell-depleted T cells, or PBMCs. Sample metadata almost always included a de-identified subject ID, COVID-19 status, age in years and sex. Deeply sampled blood TCRbeta repertoires from subjects exposed to, actively infected with, or recovered from COVID-19 were included in the dataset. Overall results and qualifications from the work: The amount of clinical and demographic metadata varied by source and participant and was provided uncurated.

The immunoSEQ Assay, a bias-controlled multiplex PCR, was used to amplify TCRbeta CDR3 regions from genomic DNA. Turning to the authors' computational methods: The number of nucleated cells in each sample was estimated from the amplification of reference gene primers within the assay. To quantify the absolute abundance of each unique TCRbeta CDR3 rearrangement, sequence reads were collapsed and filtered. For each sample, productive Simpson clonality was calculated as the square root of Simpson's diversity index over productive rearrangements. Imported from immuneACCESS, the table was reduced by TCRdb to in-frame sequences with V and J called. These copies leave out some clones; in studies compared against another copy, an unresolved V gene accounts for under half, and the cause of the remainder is not known. That table furnishes V, J and clone size, whereas the DNA furnished D and trimming. Present in this sample are approximately 200,000 clones, around four fifths of which were seen just once. 7.5% to 10% of the sample rests with the top ten.

In the prospective study, participants were roughly 18 to 100 years old, resided in about two dozen geographic areas of the United States, and were enrolled through a virtual design. Cohort assignment in the prospective study relied on participant-reported clinical history from a screening survey and a study questionnaire. Recovered participants in ImmuneRACE Cohort 3 were defined by two consecutive negative NP/OP PCR tests, clearance by a healthcare professional, or resolution of symptoms. Mobile phlebotomists in the prospective study collected whole blood, serum and a nasopharyngeal or oropharyngeal swab from every participant. Participants in the prospective study had the option to provide additional blood draws and questionnaires over an approximately 2-month period. Before DNA extraction, blood samples from the prospective study were shipped at room temperature or frozen. From a lookup of the germline V gene, CDR1 and CDR2 are SGHTA and FQGTGA. V sheds 2 bases and J sheds 7 bases, leaving 18 bases between their ends. The CDR3 runs 15 amino acids, cysteine and phenylalanine included. The kept DNA is CDR3 alone, 45 bases in frame from the first base.

As to this clone: Its antigen is not yet known. Base quality data are lacking; no much larger clone is found one base away.

This receptor chain uses TRBV7-3 and TRBJ2-7, with a weak D call of TRBD1 (6 bases match). The sequenced material came from PBMCs or T cells enriched from blood (not recorded which). The receptor was derived from a man aged 35-49 years who had recovered from COVID-19. The nucleotide sequence is given as TGTGCCAGCAGCTTAGGGGGCCGCCTCCTGGGGGAGCAGTACTTC. It encodes CASSLGGRLLGEQYF.